Given below is one T cell receptor (beta chain) in context. Germline V lookup: CDR1 MRHNA, CDR2 SNTAGT. The CDR3 is made up of 12 amino acids. V was cut by 8 bases and J by 5 bases, with 13 bases left in between. This sample was included in a study of breast tumors, draining lymph nodes, adjacent tissues. TCRdb re-called the multiplex PCR reads through MiXCR, storing one row per CDR3 protein. The table lists nearly 200,000 distinct CDR3 sequences, around a third of them singletons. Axillary draining lymph nodes of breast cancer patients supplied the node samples. The TCR sequence derives from a female donor with breast cancer. Some clones in this sample may be carry-over from other donors' samples. Source material: axillary lymph node tissue. This chain links TRBV6-4 with TRBJ2-7; D perhaps matches TRBD2 (6 bases). The DNA for the CDR3 is TGTGCCAGCGGCCGGGCGGGGAACGAGCAGTACTTC. Residues: CASGRAGNEQYF.